This is a list of T cell receptor beta chains from one sample in a study of lymphopenia after photon versus proton radiotherapy. TCRdb keeps only in-frame clones here, not all; method: immunoSEQ multiplex PCR. The table includes tens of thousands of clones, roughly 84% detected once. The sample was peripheral blood, taken from a patient treated with proton-based radiotherapy. The receptor source for this set is a man in his sixties with pancreatic cancer. CDR3s leave out the opening cysteine and the closing phenylalanine or tryptophan.

cdr3_aa	v_call	j_call
ATRPTGGDTQY	TRBV6-1	TRBJ2-3
ASSPTSGRADEQF	TRBV28	TRBJ2-1
ASSFGGGGNEQF	TRBV11-2	TRBJ2-1
ASSFAGTLNEQY	TRBV6-5	TRBJ2-7
ASSEGQSLGGGAEAF	TRBV2	TRBJ1-1
ASSLRQGGLAGELF	TRBV5-1	TRBJ2-2
ASARQPYTDTQY	TRBV14	TRBJ2-3
ASSSELAGVGDWPF	TRBV7-8	TRBJ2-1
ASSSEGRPLNEKLF	TRBV9	TRBJ1-4
SVRTGGNTEAF	TRBV29-1	TRBJ1-1
ASSPTGQTGELF	TRBV4-2	TRBJ2-2
ASSSIPPQETQY	TRBV5-1	TRBJ2-5
AWSAGSSTGELF	TRBV30	TRBJ2-2
ASSLVYNEQF	TRBV11-2	TRBJ2-1
ASSVGVRDLYEQY	TRBV9	TRBJ2-7
ATSRKRDGNSYEQY	TRBV15	TRBJ2-7
ASGVRVTNEKLF	TRBV6-5	TRBJ1-4
AWSPGLAGIQETQY	TRBV30	TRBJ2-5
ASSIRTSGRGYNEQF	TRBV19	TRBJ2-1
ASSLVASGYQETQY	TRBV27	TRBJ2-5
SVDPVNTEAF	TRBV29-1	TRBJ1-1
ASQGWGGAEQY	TRBV6-5	TRBJ2-7
ASSFGFGTD	TRBV5-6	TRBJ1-2
ASSLRDGQRIYEQY	TRBV28	TRBJ2-7
ASSYTGGGYGYT	TRBV5-8	TRBJ1-2
ASRRQGLDTEAF	TRBV6-1	TRBJ1-1
ASSFTGLAGEQY	TRBV7-2	TRBJ2-7
SVEDTGYNEQF	TRBV29-1	TRBJ2-1